Listed below are T cell receptor beta chains from one sample, sequenced in a study of tumor-infiltrating lymphocytes in primary liver carcinoma. TCRdb itself ran the multiplex PCR reads through MiXCR, one entry per CDR3 protein. The sample holds about 210,000 distinct CDR3 sequences, roughly 61% seen once. What was sequenced was peripheral blood. The source of these receptors is a woman aged 55-70 years with primary liver carcinoma and hepatitis B virus infection. Each CDR3 is given without its conserved first and last residue.

J | V | CDR3
TRBJ2-3 | TRBV7-3 | ANSLSGGPDTQY
TRBJ1-3 | TRBV24-1 | TTIGTSRNTIY
TRBJ2-2 | TRBV23-1 | ASSQSGSNGKLF
TRBJ2-3 | TRBV11-2 | ASSLIGTDTQY
TRBJ2-3 | TRBV11-2 | ASITGANTQY
TRBJ2-7 | TRBV11-2 | ASSPTVGVSYEPY
TRBJ1-1 | TRBV5-1 | ASSLLDRDYTEAF
TRBJ2-3 | TRBV5-1 | ASSLGTGLAGTDTQY
TRBJ2-2 | TRBV29-1 | SVVTQSNTRELF
TRBJ2-3 | TRBV29-1 | SVENTDTQY
TRBJ2-7 | TRBV11-2 | ASSLGFRGFNEQY
TRBJ2-3 | TRBV28 | ASSPAAPTQY
TRBJ2-3 | TRBV24-1 | ATCDGRTGNTDTQY
TRBJ2-7 | TRBV7-8 | ASRSELGGWDEQY
TRBJ1-5 | TRBV12-3/TRBV12-4 | ASSSQEFLDQPQH
TRBJ2-1 | TRBV28 | ASSLRGAVYNEQF
TRBJ2-7 | TRBV11-2 | ASIPWTSGNYEQY
TRBJ2-7 | TRBV4-1 | ASSQGTRFGTYEQY
TRBJ2-5 | TRBV6-5 | VSRDTRRQEIQY
TRBJ2-7 | TRBV16 | ASSQSRDTLYEQY
TRBJ2-1 | TRBV29-1 | SVSNGRGTEQF
TRBJ1-1 | TRBV7-9 | ASSPEGIGTEAF
TRBJ2-7 | TRBV11-1 | ANSPPGVCEQY
TRBJ1-2 | TRBV29-1 | SVDGSGQVYGYT
TRBJ2-2 | TRBV6-6 | TSRSRVNTGELF
TRBJ2-7 | TRBV11-3 | ASSLEPGGAWEQY
TRBJ2-3 | TRBV5-1 | ASRPSRGESTDTQY
TRBJ2-5 | TRBV7-9 | ASSFLGSATQETQY
TRBJ2-5 | TRBV11-3 | ASSRTSEEKTQY
TRBJ2-3 | TRBV6-1 | ASSQGLLPQY
TRBJ2-7 | TRBV28 | ASSLPEIYEQY
TRBJ2-3 | TRBV2 | ASSVSNGSFSDTQY
TRBJ1-6 | TRBV29-1 | SVRQGQNSPLH
TRBJ1-1 | TRBV5-4 | ASSFTGNTEAF
NA | TRBV11-3 | ASSLAPGGMQY
TRBJ1-5 | TRBV5-5 | ASSLGPSQPQH
TRBJ2-3 | TRBV4-1 | TSRSPAGGPDTQY
TRBJ2-7 | TRBV11-2 | ASIRTSVSYEQN
TRBJ1-6 | TRBV6-5 | ASKTTGNNSALH
TRBJ1-1 | TRBV6-5 | ASRATIMNAEAF
TRBJ2-7 | TRBV11-2 | ASSPPEGRVGSYEHY
TRBJ2-5 | TRBV6-2/TRBV6-3 | ANCKREWETQY
NA | TRBV5-1 | VSSLGNLNQPQY
TRBJ2-1 | TRBV6-1 | ASSFIAGLGNNEQF
TRBJ2-2 | TRBV11-3 | ASSPLVRGELF
TRBJ2-2 | TRBV19 | ASTKAQNTGELF
TRBJ2-1 | TRBV6-5 | ASSYRAGGYNEQF
TRBJ1-1 | TRBV11-1 | TSSLGKRNEAF
TRBJ1-5 | TRBV11-2 | ASGPGTRYQPQH
TRBJ2-2 | TRBV11-3 | VSTDVVGELF
TRBJ2-5 | TRBV14 | ASSLRAGGNQETQY
TRBJ2-1 | TRBV11-1 | ASGPLGGGISPGATYNEQF
TRBJ2-1 | TRBV29-1 | SVGTMVEQF
TRBJ1-1 | TRBV11-3 | ASSLVPNTEAF
TRBJ2-2 | TRBV30 | AWSVWSANGELF
TRBJ2-1 | TRBV12-3/TRBV12-4 | ASSRPGLPYNEQF
TRBJ2-1 | TRBV11-2 | ASSFESGDYDEQL